This TCR beta chain was found in a study of radiotherapy plus CTLA-4 blockade in lung cancer. Sequencing was performed with immunoSEQ multiplex PCR; in TCRdb, only in-frame clones are kept and a portion is missing. Found here are roughly 30,000 clones, roughly 80% of them singletons; the top ten hold roughly 8%. Germline assignment: CDR1 SGHTA and CDR2 FQGNSA. The V end lost 3 bases, the J end lost 1 base, and 9 bases lay between the germline ends. The CDR3 has 14 residues. The sequence derives from a human donor with non-small cell lung cancer who had stable disease on radiotherapy plus ipilimumab. The chain carries TRBV7-2 and TRBJ1-1; weak D call: TRBD1 (6 bases). Sample: peripheral blood, taken from a patient treated with radiotherapy plus ipilimumab. The CDR3 DNA reads as TGTGCCAGCAGCTTCGGGGGCCCGAACACTGAAGCTTTCTTT. It yields the protein CASSFGGPNTEAFF.